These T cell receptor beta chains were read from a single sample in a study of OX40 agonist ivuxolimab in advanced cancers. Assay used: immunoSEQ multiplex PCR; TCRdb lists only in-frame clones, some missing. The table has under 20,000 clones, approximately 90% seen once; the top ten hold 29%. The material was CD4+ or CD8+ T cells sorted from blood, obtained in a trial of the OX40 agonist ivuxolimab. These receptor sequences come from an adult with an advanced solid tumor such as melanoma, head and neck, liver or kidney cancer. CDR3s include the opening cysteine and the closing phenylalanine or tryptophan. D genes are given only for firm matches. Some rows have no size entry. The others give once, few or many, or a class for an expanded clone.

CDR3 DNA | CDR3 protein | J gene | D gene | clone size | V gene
TGTGCCAGCAGTTACATGAGCGGATACGAGCAGTACTTC | CASSYMSGYEQYF | TRBJ2-7 | . | once | TRBV6-5
TGTGCCAGCAGTTGGACGGCTGAATACGAGCAGTACTTC | CASSWTAEYEQYF | TRBJ2-7 | . | . | TRBV6-6
TGCAGCGTACTGGACAGACCCTACGAGCAGTACTTC | CSVLDRPYEQYF | TRBJ2-7 | . | . | TRBV29-1
TGTGCCAGCAGCCCCGACAATCAGCCCCAGCATTTT | CASSPDNQPQHF | TRBJ1-5 | . | . | TRBV7-9
TGTGCCAGCAGCGTAGGCGAGACAGGGTCCTACGAGCAGTACTTC | CASSVGETGSYEQYF | TRBJ2-7 | TRBD1 | . | TRBV9
TGTGCCAGTACAGTGGAGGGGGCAGGTGAAAAACTGTTTTTT | CASTVEGAGEKLFF | TRBJ1-4 | . | . | TRBV21-1
TGTGCCAGCAGTCCGAGTAACTATGGCTACACCTTC | CASSPSNYGYTF | TRBJ1-2 | . | . | TRBV5-6
TGTGCCAGTAGTCCTCACAGGGGGCGAGGTGAAACTGAAGCTTTCTTT | CASSPHRGRGETEAFF | TRBJ1-1 | TRBD1 | . | TRBV19
TGCGCCAGCAGCCAAAATGAACTAGCGGGAGGGCCCGGGTACAATGAGCAGTTCTTC | CASSQNELAGGPGYNEQFF | TRBJ2-1 | TRBD2 | . | TRBV4-1
TGCGCCAGCAGCCAGGCAACAGGGGACTATGGCTACACCTTC | CASSQATGDYGYTF | TRBJ1-2 | TRBD1 | . | TRBV4-3
TGTGCCAGTAGTGCCGGACAGTCGAGCTCCTACGAGCAGTACTTC | CASSAGQSSSYEQYF | TRBJ2-7 | . | . | TRBV19
TGTGCCAGTAGTATGGGTAGTACAATTTCCGGGGAGCTGTTTTTT | CASSMGSTISGELFF | TRBJ2-2 | . | . | TRBV19